The 24 T cell receptor beta chains below all came from one sample that was sequenced in a study of radiotherapy plus CTLA-4 blockade in lung cancer. The assay was immunoSEQ multiplex PCR, and TCRdb's table has in-frame clones only and misses some. The data hold around 85,000 clones, with around 86% observed a single time. The specimen was peripheral blood, collected from a patient treated with radiotherapy plus ipilimumab. Receptors were obtained from a human donor with non-small cell lung cancer who had a partial response to radiotherapy plus ipilimumab.

The genes are TRBV7-3 and TRBJ2-3; 7 bases map to TRBD2. After removal of 2 bases from V and 4 bases from J, the junction contained 3 bases not matched to a gene. CDR3 length: 14 residues. From germline, CDR1 is SGHTA and CDR2 FQGTGA. The DNA of the CDR3 is TGTGCCAGCAGCTTAGGCGGGAGAGCAGATACGCAGTATTTT. It translates to CASSLGGRADTQYF.

This chain links TRBV7-3 with TRBJ2-1; 12 nucleotides align to TRBD2. CDR1 is SGHTA, CDR2 FQGTGA, per germline. There are 16 residues in the CDR3. V trimming: 4 bases; J trimming: 6 bases; junction bases outside the gene matches: 7. CDR3 coding DNA: TGTGCCAGCAGCTCCCGGACTAGCGGGACCCTCAATGAGCAGTTCTTC. This translates into CASSSRTSGTLNEQFF.

J is TRBJ2-2 and V is TRBV4-1; no firm D call. Deletions cut 4 bases from V and 1 base from J, with 13 bases between. The CDR3 runs 16 residues. CDR1 is MGHRA, CDR2 YSYEKL, per germline. The CDR3 region is CASSRIFSRNTGELFF. CDR3 DNA sequence: TGCGCCAGCAGCCGTATCTTCTCCAGGAACACCGGGGAGCTGTTTTTT.

This sequence joins TRBV18 and TRBJ1-5; a possible D gene is TRBD1 (6 bases). Germline CDR1 reads KGHSH; CDR2 reads LQKENI. Trimming left V 3 bases short and J 1 base short, with 13 bases between. This CDR3 is built from 16 residues. CDR3: CASSPNPTGSNQPQHF. The CDR3, as DNA: TGTGCCAGCTCACCGAACCCGACAGGAAGCAATCAGCCCCAGCATTTT. Full variable domain (missing parts from reference TRBV18 and TRBJ1-5): NAGVMQNPRHLVRRRGQEARLRCSPMKGHSHVYWYRQLPEEGLKFMVYLQKENIIDESGMPKERFSAEFPKEGPSILRIQQVVRGDSAAYFCASSPNPTGSNQPQHFGDGTRLSIL.

The gene calls are TRBV6-6 and TRBJ2-1, with TRBD1 as a possible D gene (6 bases). CDR1 and CDR2 from the germline V gene are MNHNY and SVGAGI (reference sequence). Trimming stripped 10 bases from V and 3 bases from J, with 13 bases between. This CDR3 is 13 amino acids long. The CDR3 is CATKARGYNEQFF. CDR3 bases: TGTGCCACCAAGGCCAGGGGCTACAATGAGCAGTTCTTC.

This chain uses TRBV5-6 with TRBJ1-4; 9 bases are a match to TRBD1. The V segment lost 5 bases and the J segment 10 bases; nucleotides outside the gene matches: 18. The CDR3 has 17 amino acids. In germline, CDR1 is SGHDT, CDR2 YYEEEE. In DNA form, the CDR3 reads TGTGCCAGCAGTCCGGGCCGGGACAGGGTCGCAGGTGGAAAACTGTTTTTT. Translating gives CASSPGRDRVAGGKLFF.

The chain uses TRBV18 and TRBJ1-5, with D tentatively TRBD1 (5 bases). Trimming shortened V by 5 bases and J by 0 bases, and 11 bases separated the two germline ends. CDR1 and CDR2 (germline): KGHSH, LQKENI. The CDR3 spans 15 residues. The CDR3 nucleotides read TGTGCCAGCTCATCCGGACACAATAGCAATCAGCCCCAGCATTTT. Translating it yields CASSSGHNSNQPQHF.

The chain is built from TRBV10-1 and TRBJ2-6; 7 nucleotides line up with TRBD1. The CDR3 loop spans 15 amino acids. V shed 4 bases, J shed 4 bases, and the junction held 4 bases outside the gene matches. Germline assignment: CDR1 WNHNN and CDR2 SYGVQD (reference sequence). CDR3 in DNA: TGCGCCAGCAGTGGACAGGGCACGGGGGCCAACGTCCTGACTTTC. This sequence encodes CASSGQGTGANVLTF.

This chain uses TRBV7-8 with TRBJ1-5; 8 nucleotides align to TRBD1. The CDR3 covers 16 residues. Germline values: CDR1 SGHVS, CDR2 FQNEAQ. V lost 1 base, J lost 3 bases, and 5 bases stayed unmatched. The CDR3 sequence is CASSLVPDRVNQPQHF. The CDR3 DNA follows: TGTGCCAGCAGCTTAGTACCGGACAGGGTCAATCAGCCCCAGCATTTT.

V and J are TRBV30 and TRBJ1-1, with D hard to call. Germline V gene sequence: CDR1 GTSNPN, CDR2 SVGIG (reference sequence). The CDR3 extends over 13 amino acids. V dropped 2 bases and J dropped 1 base, with 8 bases sitting between them. The CDR3 nucleotides read TGTGCCTGGAGTACTAGACCGAACACTGAAGCTTTCTTT. It codes for CAWSTRPNTEAFF.

This chain connects TRBV5-1 to TRBJ2-3, with 7 bases aligning to TRBD1. This CDR3 comprises 14 residues. From germline, CDR1 is SGHRS and CDR2 YFSETQ. V trimming: 4 bases; J trimming: 4 bases; junction bases outside the gene matches: 6. The DNA for the CDR3 is TGCGCCAGCAGCCGGACAGGATCGTCAGATACGCAGTATTTT. Translating it yields CASSRTGSSDTQYF.

This chain joins TRBV5-1 and TRBJ2-1, with D tentatively TRBD2 (5 bases). CDR1 is SGHRS, CDR2 YFSETQ, per germline. This CDR3 is 14 amino acids long. V was cut by 3 bases and J by 8 bases, with 15 bases left in between. The CDR3 DNA follows: TGCGCCAGCAGCTCGTCTTTACGGGATCATGAGCAGTTCTTC. Translation gives CASSSSLRDHEQFF.

DNA for the CDR3: TGTGCCAGCAGTTTGGCGACAGCAACTAATGAAAAACTGTTTTTT. Translating gives CASSLATATNEKLFF. The chain employs TRBV28 and TRBJ1-4; TRBD1 is a possible D gene (5 bases). The V gene lost 3 bases and the J gene lost 0 bases, with 8 bases spanning the gap. CDR1 and CDR2 (germline): MDHEN, SYDVKM. The CDR3 totals 15 residues. Full variable domain (remainder filled in from reference TRBV28 and TRBJ1-4): DVKVTQSSRYLVKRTGEKVFLECVQDMDHENMFWYRQDPGLGLRLIYFSYDVKMKEKGDIPEGYSVSREKKERFSLILESASTNQTSMYLCASSLATATNEKLFFGSGTQLSVL.

V usage is TRBV28 and J usage is TRBJ2-5; TRBD1 matches 7 bases. Germline CDR1 and CDR2: MDHEN and SYDVKM. After removal of 5 bases from V and 2 bases from J, the junction contained 11 bases not matched to a gene. The CDR3 length is 16 residues. The CDR3 bases are TGTGCCAGCAGTCGACGGCCGGGACAGCCACAAGAGACCCAGTACTTC. This sequence encodes CASSRRPGQPQETQYF. Full variable domain (missing parts from reference TRBV28 and TRBJ2-5): DVKVTQSSRYLVKRTGEKVFLECVQDMDHENMFWYRQDPGLGLRLIYFSYDVKMKEKGDIPEGYSVSREKKERFSLILESASTNQTSMYLCASSRRPGQPQETQYFGPGTRLLVL.

This rearrangement joins TRBV30 to TRBJ2-1; TRBD2 aligns across 7 bases. The germline V gene has CDR1 GTSNPN and CDR2 SVGIG (reference sequence). CDR3 size: 17 residues. The V gene end was trimmed by 5 bases and the J gene end by 2 bases; junction bases not matched to a gene: 15. The CDR3 sequence is CAWDPKSRLAAYNEQFF. The CDR3 DNA reads TGTGCCTGGGACCCTAAAAGTAGGCTAGCGGCCTACAATGAGCAGTTCTTC.

The chain combines TRBV5-1 with TRBJ2-3, with D unresolved. Germline CDR1 and CDR2: SGHRS and YFSETQ. Trimming stripped 1 base from V and 2 bases from J, with 11 bases between. This CDR3 is built from 15 residues. CDR3 nucleotides: TGCGCCAGCAGCTTGTCAAGCCAAACCACAGATACGCAGTATTTT. As protein: CASSLSSQTTDTQYF.

The chain couples TRBV11-2 to TRBJ2-7; 11 positions agree with TRBD2. Looked up from germline, CDR1 is SGHAT and CDR2 is FQNNGV. Trimming took 4 bases from V and 6 from J; bases not matched to a gene: 8. The CDR3 totals 15 residues. CDR3 amino acids: CASSSTSGSLTEQYF. DNA for the CDR3: TGTGCCAGCAGCTCCACTAGCGGGAGTCTAACCGAGCAGTACTTC.

This chain connects TRBV15 to TRBJ2-2; D perhaps matches TRBD2 (6 bases). CDR1 is LNHNV and CDR2 is YYDKDF in the germline V gene (reference sequence). Trimming pared 3 bases from V and 5 bases from J, leaving 16 bases between. The CDR3 runs to 16 residues. CDR3: CATSSWSGVGTGELFF. CDR3 sequence (DNA): TGTGCCACCAGCAGTTGGTCGGGAGTAGGTACCGGGGAGCTGTTTTTT.

This clone is a singleton in its sample. The CDR3 here is CASSPGIANTGELFF. The CDR3 coding sequence is TGCGCCAGCAGCCCCGGGATCGCGAACACCGGGGAGCTGTTTTTT. This chain links TRBV4-1 with TRBJ2-2; TRBD2 is a possible D gene (5 bases). Germline CDR1 is MGHRA and CDR2 is YSYEKL. The CDR3 contains 15 residues. Deletions cut 4 bases from V and 0 bases from J, with 9 bases between.

The genes are TRBV7-2 and TRBJ1-5; a weak D match, TRBD1 (6 bases). In germline, CDR1 is SGHTA, CDR2 FQGNSA. CDR3 length: 14 amino acids. V was clipped by 5 bases and J by 4 bases, with 12 bases between them. Here the CDR3 DNA reads TGTGCCAGCAGCCCTATTACAGGGAATCAGCCCCAGCATTTT. Translating it yields CASSPITGNQPQHF.

The chain is built from TRBV5-4 and TRBJ2-5, with 10 bases identical to TRBD1. V shed 4 bases and J 3 bases; nucleotides not matched to a gene: 3. The germline gives CDR1 SGHNT, CDR2 YYREEE (reference sequence). The CDR3 contains 14 residues. The CDR3 coding sequence is TGTGCCAGCAGCCCTGGGACAGGGGAAGAGACCCAGTACTTC. It encodes CASSPGTGEETQYF.

The chain uses TRBV4-1 and TRBJ1-1, with 8 bases aligning to TRBD1. V lost 3 bases and J lost 5; bases outside the gene matches: 5. CDR1 and CDR2 (germline): MGHRA, YSYEKL. The CDR3 is 14 residues long. The CDR3 protein is CASSQWTGITEAFF. Here the CDR3 DNA reads TGCGCCAGCAGCCAGTGGACAGGGATTACTGAAGCTTTCTTT.

J is TRBJ2-7 and V is TRBV5-6; D unclear. V gave up 4 bases and J gave up 2 bases, with 10 bases separating them. Germline loops: CDR1 SGHDT, CDR2 YYEEEE. This CDR3 spans 13 amino acids. The CDR3 nucleotides are TGTGCCAGCAGCCGCTCAGGAACCTACGAGCAGTACTTC. Amino acid sequence: CASSRSGTYEQYF. The entire variable domain, with the rest obtained from reference TRBV5-6 and TRBJ2-7, is as follows: DAGVTQSPTHLIKTRGQQVTLRCSPKSGHDTVSWYQQALGQGPQFIFQYYEEEERQRGNFPDRFSGHQFPNYSSELNVNALLLGDSALYLCASSRSGTYEQYFGPGTRLTVT.

The V gene is TRBV27, the J gene TRBJ2-1, with 16 positions matching TRBD2. In germline, CDR1 is MNHEY, CDR2 SMNVEV (reference sequence). The CDR3 loop spans 20 amino acids. The trim removed 6 bases at V and 2 bases at J, leaving 13 bases unmatched. CDR3: CASRIQIGTSGRGTYNEQFF. Written as DNA, the CDR3 is TGTGCCAGCAGAATCCAGATCGGGACTAGCGGGAGGGGGACCTACAATGAGCAGTTCTTC.